These 2 T cell receptor beta chains were all obtained from the same sample, sequenced in a study of T cell responses to AZD1222 COVID-19 vaccine. Some clones are missing from TCRdb's copy, which holds only in-frame ones; the method was immunoSEQ multiplex PCR. This table holds 150,000 to 200,000 clones, 90% to 95% found once. The material was peripheral blood, obtained on day 0 of AZD1222 vaccination. Receptors were obtained from an adult in good health.

The chain links TRBV9 to TRBJ2-1; 7 bases align to TRBD2. Germline assignment: CDR1 SGDLS and CDR2 YYNGEE. Trimming cost V 3 bases and J 5 bases; bases outside gene matches: 11. The CDR3 totals 16 residues. The DNA of the CDR3 is TGTGCCAGCAGCGGGGAAGAGAGCGGGGCCCACAATGAGCAGTTCTTC. Encoded protein: CASSGEESGAHNEQFF.

This sequence joins TRBV5-1 and TRBJ2-3, with no clear D. CDR3 size: 12 residues. Germline V gene data show CDR1 as SGHRS and CDR2 as YFSETQ. V lost 4 bases and J 7 bases, leaving 10 bases between the germline ends. As DNA, the CDR3 is TGCGCCAGCAGCAGTGACTTTCATACGCAGTATTTT. Protein product: CASSSDFHTQYF.